The T cell receptor (beta chain) described here comes from a study of identical twins. cDNA molecules carried unique molecular identifiers, and template switching added a universal primer site. TCRdb independently ran MiXCR on the 5' RACE reads; one entry per CDR3 protein. The data contain around 680,000 distinct CDR3 sequences, 8.5% to 9.5% of them singletons. Only healthy Caucasians were included as donors. V was cut by 1 base and J by 1 base, with 7 bases left in between. Germline lookup yields CDR1 MNHEY and CDR2 SMNVEV (reference sequence). This CDR3 is 14 amino acids long. The sample was also linked to a second study, of yellow fever vaccine responses in identical twins.

This sequence joins TRBV27 and TRBJ1-1, with D hard to call. The receptor was isolated from a woman in her late teens or twenties in good health. The sample comprised PBMCs. The CDR3 loop reads CASSLFPKNTEAFF. In nucleotides, the CDR3 is TGTGCCAGCAGTTTATTTCCCAAGAACACTGAAGCTTTCTTT.